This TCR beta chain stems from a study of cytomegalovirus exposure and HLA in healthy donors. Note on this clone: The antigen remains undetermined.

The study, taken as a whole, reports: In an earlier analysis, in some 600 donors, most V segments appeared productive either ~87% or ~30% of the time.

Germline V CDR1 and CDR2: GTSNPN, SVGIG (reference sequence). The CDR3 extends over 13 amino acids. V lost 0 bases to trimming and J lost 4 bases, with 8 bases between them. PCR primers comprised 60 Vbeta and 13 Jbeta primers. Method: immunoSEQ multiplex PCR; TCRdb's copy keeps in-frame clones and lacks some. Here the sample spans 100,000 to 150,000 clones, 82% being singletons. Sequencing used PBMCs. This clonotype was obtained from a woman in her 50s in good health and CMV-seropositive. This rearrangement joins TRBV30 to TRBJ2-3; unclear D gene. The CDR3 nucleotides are TGTGCCTGGAGTGTGAGGCCCCCAGATACGCAGTATTTT. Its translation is CAWSVRPPDTQYF.